This paragraph covers one T cell receptor beta chain sequence. What it binds is unknown. The study's findings and limits: The TCR gene usage of tumor memory CD4+ T cells clustered together with blood and lymph node memory CD4+ cells and with lymph node naive CD4+ cells. Whole repertoires were not studied in the larger cohort, only one V-J beta rearrangement. Tumor Treg TCRs overlapped most with tumor naive CD4+ cells.

TCRdb independently ran MiXCR on the 5' RACE reads; one entry per CDR3 protein. The table shows fewer than 80,000 distinct CDR3 sequences, with 20% to 25% occurring only once. The CDR3 is made up of 12 amino acids. V dropped 5 bases and J dropped 10 bases, with 12 bases sitting between them. In germline, CDR1 is SGHVS, CDR2 FQNEAQ. The specimen was memory CD4+ T cells sorted from a lymph node. The subset: memory CD4+ T cells, CD4+CD45RO+CD25-. The sequence derives from a female donor with breast cancer. V is TRBV7-8 and J is TRBJ2-1; weak D call: TRBD2 (5 bases). CDR3 sequence reads: CASSLWPGEQFF. The CDR3 DNA reads as TGTGCCAGCAGCCTATGGCCGGGGGAGCAGTTCTTC.